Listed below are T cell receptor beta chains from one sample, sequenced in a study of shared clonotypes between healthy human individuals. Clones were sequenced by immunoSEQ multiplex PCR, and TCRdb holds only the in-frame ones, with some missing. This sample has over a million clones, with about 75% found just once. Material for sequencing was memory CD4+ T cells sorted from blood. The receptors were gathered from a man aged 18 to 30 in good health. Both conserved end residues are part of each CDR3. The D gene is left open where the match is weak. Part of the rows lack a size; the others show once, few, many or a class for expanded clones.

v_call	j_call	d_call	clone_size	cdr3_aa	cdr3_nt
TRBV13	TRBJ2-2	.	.	CASTSLDRATSGDTGELFF	TGTGCCAGCACCTCTCTGGACCGGGCCACCTCGGGGGACACCGGGGAGCTGTTTTTT
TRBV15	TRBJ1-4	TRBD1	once	CATSRDGTATNEKLFF	TGTGCCACCAGCAGAGATGGGACAGCAACTAATGAAAAACTGTTTTTT
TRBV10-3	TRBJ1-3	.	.	CAISAGNTIYF	TGTGCCATCAGTGCTGGAAACACCATATATTTT
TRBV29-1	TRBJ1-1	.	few	CSAADYRNTEAFF	TGCAGCGCTGCTGATTATCGGAACACTGAAGCTTTCTTT
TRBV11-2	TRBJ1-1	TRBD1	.	CASSPGTGMTEAFF	TGTGCCAGCAGCCCCGGGACAGGGATGACTGAAGCTTTCTTT
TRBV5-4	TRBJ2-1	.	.	CASSLGETGSHNEQFF	TGTGCCAGCAGCTTGGGGGAAACCGGGTCCCACAATGAGCAGTTCTTC
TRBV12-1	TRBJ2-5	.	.	CASSRLGGRDITHQETQYF	TGTGCCAGCAGCCGCTTGGGGGGCCGGGACATCACTCACCAAGAGACCCAGTACTTC
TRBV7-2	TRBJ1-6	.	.	CASSLAGVNSPLHF	TGTGCCAGCAGCTTAGCTGGAGTAAATTCACCCCTCCACTTT
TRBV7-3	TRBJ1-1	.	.	CASSLRRPEVNTEAFF	TGTGCCAGCAGCTTAAGGCGCCCGGAGGTGAACACTGAAGCTTTCTTT
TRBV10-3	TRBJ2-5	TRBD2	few	CAISDGLAGEEQYF	TGTGCCATCAGTGATGGACTAGCGGGAGAGGAGCAGTACTTC
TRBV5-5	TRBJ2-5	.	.	CASSSQRLLVETQYF	TGTGCCAGCAGCTCCCAACGACTACTTGTGGAGACCCAGTACTTC
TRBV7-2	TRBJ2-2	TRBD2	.	CASSLAGGSGTGELFF	TGTGCCAGCAGCTTAGCCGGCGGGAGTGGCACCGGGGAGCTGTTTTTT
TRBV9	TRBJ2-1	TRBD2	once	CASSVDLAGYNEQFF	TGTGCCAGCAGCGTAGATCTAGCGGGGTACAATGAGCAGTTCTTC
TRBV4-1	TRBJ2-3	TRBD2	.	CASSRTSGGADTQYF	TGCGCCAGCAGCCGGACTAGCGGGGGGGCAGATACGCAGTATTTT
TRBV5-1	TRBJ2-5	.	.	CASSLGAATETQYF	TGCGCCAGCAGCTTGGGTGCCGCGACGGAGACCCAGTACTTC
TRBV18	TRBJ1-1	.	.	CASSPSLAQRNTEAFF	TGTGCCAGCTCACCCTCATTGGCACAGAGGAACACTGAAGCTTTCTTT
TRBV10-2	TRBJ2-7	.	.	CAASLGYLYEQYF	TGCGCCGCCAGTTTGGGCTACCTCTACGAGCAGTACTTC
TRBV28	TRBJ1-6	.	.	CASSRPTGPLHF	TGTGCCAGCAGCCGCCCGACAGGACCCCTCCACTTT
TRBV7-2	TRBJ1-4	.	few	CASSRKRGATNEKLFF	TGTGCCAGCAGTCGCAAAAGGGGAGCAACTAATGAAAAACTGTTTTTT
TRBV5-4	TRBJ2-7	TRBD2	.	CASSSAGGAYEQYF	TGTGCCAGCAGCTCTGCGGGGGGGGCCTACGAGCAGTACTTC
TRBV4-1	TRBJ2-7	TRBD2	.	CASSRGLAGIYEQYF	TGCGCCAGCAGCCGGGGACTAGCGGGCATCTACGAGCAGTACTTC
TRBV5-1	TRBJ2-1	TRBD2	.	CASSEGRVPYNEQFF	TGCGCCAGCAGCGAGGGGAGGGTCCCCTACAATGAGCAGTTCTTC
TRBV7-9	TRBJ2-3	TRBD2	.	CASTLAGRTDTQYF	TGTGCCAGCACCCTAGCGGGGCGCACAGATACGCAGTATTTT
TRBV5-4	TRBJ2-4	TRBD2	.	CASSLYLAGGRDIQYF	TGTGCCAGCAGCTTGTACCTAGCGGGGGGCCGTGACATTCAGTACTTC
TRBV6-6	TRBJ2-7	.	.	CASSYPQESYEQYF	TGTGCCAGCAGTTACCCCCAGGAGTCCTACGAGCAGTACTTC
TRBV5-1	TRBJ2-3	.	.	CASSLGSRTDTDTQYF	TGCGCCAGCAGCTTGGGTTCGCGGACCGACACAGATACGCAGTATTTT
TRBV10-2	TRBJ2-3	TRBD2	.	CASRALAGGTDTQYF	TGCGCCAGCAGAGCCCTAGCGGGAGGGACAGATACGCAGTATTTT
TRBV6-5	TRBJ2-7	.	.	CASISDRTYEQYF	TGTGCCAGCATCTCCGACAGAACCTACGAGCAGTACTTC
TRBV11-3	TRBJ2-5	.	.	CASSLDGTSQETQYF	TGTGCCAGCAGCTTGGACGGGACATCTCAAGAGACCCAGTACTTC
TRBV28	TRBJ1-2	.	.	CASSFYWGAPSDGYTF	TGTGCCAGCAGTTTTTATTGGGGGGCCCCTTCGGATGGCTACACCTTC
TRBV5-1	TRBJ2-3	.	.	CASSSGLSTQYF	TGCGCCAGCAGCTCCGGACTTTCTACGCAGTATTTT
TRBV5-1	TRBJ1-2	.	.	CASSLAGENGYTF	TGCGCCAGCAGCTTGGCCGGGGAGAATGGCTACACCTTC
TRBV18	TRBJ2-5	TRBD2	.	CASSPLRGGETQYF	TGTGCCAGCTCACCACTTCGGGGAGGGGAGACCCAGTACTTC
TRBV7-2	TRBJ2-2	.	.	CASSPSSPGELFF	TGTGCCAGCAGCCCTAGCTCCCCCGGGGAGCTGTTTTTT
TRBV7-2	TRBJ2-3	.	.	CASSLLGNTDTQYF	TGTGCCAGCAGCTTACTGGGGAACACAGATACGCAGTATTTT
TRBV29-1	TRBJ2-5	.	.	CSVGSTGLKETQYF	TGCAGCGTGGGAAGTACAGGACTCAAAGAGACCCAGTACTTC
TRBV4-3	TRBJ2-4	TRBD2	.	CASAGGPRNIQYF	TGCGCCAGCGCGGGAGGGCCTCGAAACATTCAGTACTTC
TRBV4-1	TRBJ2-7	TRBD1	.	CASSQVGQGTYEQYF	TGCGCCAGCAGCCAAGTGGGACAGGGAACCTACGAGCAGTACTTC
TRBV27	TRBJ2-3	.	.	CASSLTALGADTQYF	TGTGCCAGCAGTTTAACGGCCCTGGGCGCAGATACGCAGTATTTT
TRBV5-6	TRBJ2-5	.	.	CASSPAHVGETQYF	TGTGCCAGCAGCCCAGCCCACGTAGGGGAGACCCAGTACTTC
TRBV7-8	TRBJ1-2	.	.	CASSPAGRAMGGYTF	TGTGCCAGCAGCCCCGCCGGGAGGGCTATGGGGGGCTACACCTTC
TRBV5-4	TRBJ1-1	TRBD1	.	CASSLVGDSEAFF	TGTGCCAGCAGCTTGGTTGGGGACAGTGAAGCTTTCTTT
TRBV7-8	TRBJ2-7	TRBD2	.	CASSLAVASGAYEQYF	TGTGCCAGCAGCTTAGCGGTCGCTAGCGGAGCCTACGAGCAGTACTTC
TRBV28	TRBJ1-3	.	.	CASSLYSGNSRNTIYF	TGTGCCAGCAGTTTATATTCAGGGAACAGCCGAAACACCATATATTTT
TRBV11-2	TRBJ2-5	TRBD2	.	CASSFRWAGGTQETQYF	TGTGCCAGCAGCTTTAGGTGGGCGGGGGGAACCCAAGAGACCCAGTACTTC
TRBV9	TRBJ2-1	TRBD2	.	CASSVGVAGHGGEQFF	TGTGCCAGCAGCGTAGGCGTAGCGGGACATGGAGGCGAGCAGTTCTTC
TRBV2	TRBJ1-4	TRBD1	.	CASRPGQPNEKLFF	TGTGCCAGCAGGCCGGGACAGCCTAATGAAAAACTGTTTTTT
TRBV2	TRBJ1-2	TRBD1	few	CASSLGQGNYGYTF	TGTGCCAGCAGTCTCGGACAGGGGAACTATGGCTACACCTTC
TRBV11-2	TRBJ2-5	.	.	CASSARALGGETQYF	TGTGCCAGCAGCGCCAGGGCCCTAGGAGGGGAGACCCAGTACTTC
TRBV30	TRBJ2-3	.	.	CAWSGAFLGTDTQYF	TGTGCCTGGAGTGGGGCATTCCTTGGAACAGATACGCAGTATTTT